The 30 T cell receptor beta chains below were found in one sample sequenced in a study of blood T cell repertoires in COVID-19. Sequencing used immunoSEQ multiplex PCR; TCRdb keeps in-frame clones, though not all of them. The repertoire holds tens of thousands of clones, about 85% seen once, with 20% to 25% in the top ten. Sequencing used peripheral blood. Receptor source: a woman aged 80 or older with COVID-19, enrolled during active disease.

The gene calls are TRBV5-1 and TRBJ2-1; TRBD2 matches at 13 bases. Losses at the gene ends were 5 bases for V and 6 bases for J; bases not matched to a gene: 5. This CDR3 is built from 15 residues. CDR1 is SGHRS, CDR2 YFSETQ, per germline. This CDR3 reads CASRPTSGGVNEQFF. DNA for the CDR3: TGCGCCAGCAGACCAACTAGCGGGGGGGTCAATGAGCAGTTCTTC. The full variable domain, rest sourced from reference TRBV5-1 and TRBJ2-1, is KAGVTQTPRYLIKTRGQQVTLSCSPISGHRSVSWYQQTPGQGLQFLFEYFSETQRNKGNFPGRFSGRQFSNSRSEMNVSTLELGDSALYLCASRPTSGGVNEQFFGPGTRLTVL.

The J gene is TRBJ2-7, the V gene TRBV19, with 7 bases aligning to TRBD2. The germline gives CDR1 LNHDA, CDR2 SQIVND (reference sequence). The CDR3 loop spans 14 amino acids. V lost 2 bases to trimming and J lost 3 bases; unmatched junction nucleotides: 4. The CDR3 nucleotides are TGTGCCAGTAGTATACAGGCTAGCGGCTACGAGCAGTACTTC. Translating it yields CASSIQASGYEQYF. The variable domain in full, completed from reference TRBV19 and TRBJ2-7, reads DGGITQSPKYLFRKEGQNVTLSCEQNLNHDAMYWYRQDPGQGLRLIYYSQIVNDFQKGDIAEGYSVSREKKESFPLTVTSAQKNPTAFYLCASSIQASGYEQYFGPGTRLTVT.

The chain links TRBV5-6 to TRBJ2-5, with D perhaps TRBD1 (7 bases). Trimming removed 2 bases at V and 2 bases at J, with 13 bases between. The CDR3 loop spans 15 amino acids. Germline values: CDR1 SGHDT, CDR2 YYEEEE. The CDR3 coding sequence is TGTGCCAGCAGCTTAGGGGGCGGGGATCAAGAGACCCAGTACTTC. This sequence encodes CASSLGGGDQETQYF.

J is TRBJ1-1 and V is TRBV2, with a tentative D call TRBD1 (5 bases). CDR1 is SNHLY, CDR2 FYNNEI, per germline. V was trimmed by 4 bases and J by 1 base, leaving 7 bases between them. The length of the CDR3 is 13 residues. In nucleotides, the CDR3 is TGTGCCAGCAGTGCTCAGGGGAACACTGAAGCTTTCTTT. This gives the protein CASSAQGNTEAFF.

The chain carries TRBV2 and TRBJ2-7; 7 nucleotides line up with TRBD1. Germline assignment: CDR1 SNHLY and CDR2 FYNNEI. The J segment lost 0 bases and the V segment lost 4 bases, leaving 6 bases of the junction unmatched. The CDR3 has 15 residues. In DNA, the CDR3 is TGTGCCAGCAGTGGGACGGGACAGAGCTCCTACGAGCAGTACTTC. Translating gives CASSGTGQSSYEQYF.

This clone has a handful of counts. The rearrangement uses TRBV10-1 and TRBJ1-5; 7 bases agree with TRBD1. V lost 0 bases to trimming and J lost 2 bases; unmatched junction nucleotides: 7. This CDR3 is built from 17 residues. CDR1 is WNHNN, CDR2 SYGVQD, per germline (reference sequence). This chain's CDR3 is CASSESDREAGNQPQHF. DNA of the CDR3: TGCGCCAGCAGTGAGTCCGACAGGGAAGCAGGCAATCAGCCCCAGCATTTT.

The chain combines TRBV10-2 with TRBJ1-3, with 10 positions matching TRBD1. This CDR3 region has 16 residues. The V and J ends lost 3 bases and 3 bases, in that order; junction bases with no gene match: 5. CDR1 and CDR2 from the germline V gene are WSHSY and SAAADI. The DNA for the CDR3 is TGCGCCAGCAGTGATAAGACAGGGGGCCTTGGAAACACCATATATTTT. Amino acids: CASSDKTGGLGNTIYF.

The V call is TRBV6-5, the J call TRBJ1-5; TRBD1 matches 8 bases. The germline CDR1 and CDR2 sequences are MNHEY and SVGAGI. The CDR3 is 15 residues long. Trimming took 6 bases from V and 3 from J; bases not matched to a gene: 7. CDR3 loop: CASRPQGVVNQPQHF. CDR3 DNA sequence: TGTGCCAGCAGGCCACAGGGGGTAGTCAATCAGCCCCAGCATTTT.

The rearrangement links TRBV6-5 to TRBJ2-5; TRBD2 agrees at 7 bases. The germline V gene has CDR1 MNHEY and CDR2 SVGAGI. This CDR3 has 15 amino acids. J was trimmed by 5 bases and V by 2 bases; bases with no gene match: 8. Here the CDR3 reads CASSYGQPGGETQYF. The CDR3 DNA follows: TGTGCCAGCAGTTACGGGCAGCCCGGGGGGGAGACCCAGTACTTC.

This clone was observed a single time. The chain links TRBV19 to TRBJ2-7; maybe TRBD1 (6 bases). This CDR3 has 14 residues. The V gene's germline CDR1 is LNHDA and CDR2 SQIVND (reference sequence). Between the trimmed V and J ends, which lost 1 base and 6 bases, there was a span of 13 bases. In DNA, the CDR3 is TGTGCCAGTAGTATAGTGGGGACAACGGGCGAGCAGTACTTC. The encoded protein is CASSIVGTTGEQYF.

This clone has a single count. The chain uses TRBV3-1 (or the pseudogene TRBV3-2) and TRBJ1-1; 9 positions agree with TRBD1. The CDR3 totals 14 residues. Germline CDR1 and CDR2: LGHDT and YNNKEL (reference sequence). V gave up 4 bases and J gave up 13 bases; unmatched junction bases: 13. The CDR3: CASSPQTGGLGLFF. Written as DNA, the CDR3 is TGTGCCAGCAGCCCGCAGACAGGGGGGTTAGGGCTTTTCTTT.

The rearrangement joins TRBV27 to TRBJ2-3, with 7 nucleotides matching TRBD2. J gave up 1 base and V 3 bases, and 4 bases lay outside the gene matches. CDR3 length equals 15 residues. CDR1 MNHEY and CDR2 SMNVEV come from the germline V gene (reference sequence). CDR3 nucleotide sequence: TGTGCCAGCAGTTTGTTTGCGGGGGGCACAGATACGCAGTATTTT. It encodes CASSLFAGGTDTQYF.

This rearrangement joins TRBV28 to TRBJ1-1; possibly TRBD1 for D (6 bases). With 3 bases removed from V and 2 bases from J, the gap between germline ends came to 10 bases. Germline CDR1 is MDHEN and CDR2 is SYDVKM. The CDR3 sequence is 14 residues long. The CDR3 loop is CASSLTGLNTEAFF. CDR3 bases: TGTGCCAGCAGTTTGACAGGCCTAAACACTGAAGCTTTCTTT.

The V gene is TRBV27, the J gene TRBJ2-1, with 9 bases lining up with TRBD2. Germline V lookup: CDR1 MNHEY, CDR2 SMNVEV (reference sequence). The CDR3 has 16 residues. Trimming took 6 bases from V and 1 from J; bases not matched to a gene: 7. CDR3 nucleotides: TGTGCCAGCAGGCTGCGGGGGGGCCTATCCTACAATGAGCAGTTCTTC. Its protein is CASRLRGGLSYNEQFF.

This clone appeared a few times. CDR3 protein: CASSSWTGKGSYNEQFF. In DNA, the CDR3 is TGTGCCAGCAGCTCGTGGACAGGTAAAGGCTCCTACAATGAGCAGTTCTTC. The rearrangement uses TRBV7-9 and TRBJ2-1; 7 bases match TRBD1. Germline V gene lookup returns CDR1 SEHNR and CDR2 FQNEAQ (reference sequence). The CDR3 has 17 residues. Trimming removed 4 bases from V and 0 bases from J; junction bases left unmatched: 9.

This chain uses TRBV6-4 with TRBJ2-7; D is unclear. Per germline, CDR1 MRHNA and CDR2 SNTAGT. Trimming took off 6 bases at V and 2 bases at J, with 11 bases between the two ends. The CDR3 sequence is 13 residues long. CDR3: CASRGSSPYEQYF. The CDR3 DNA follows: TGTGCCAGCAGGGGCAGCTCTCCCTACGAGCAGTACTTC.

The chain couples TRBV19 to TRBJ2-1, with TRBD2 identical over 8 bases. The CDR3 loop spans 13 amino acids. Trimming cost V 8 bases and J 7 bases; bases outside gene matches: 7. Per the germline V gene, CDR1 is LNHDA and CDR2 is SQIVND (reference sequence). The chain's CDR3 is CASRGRGANEQFF. The CDR3 coding sequence is TGTGCCAGTCGGGGGCGGGGGGCTAATGAGCAGTTCTTC.

The table lists this clone with a few counts. The CDR3 sequence: CASSLGRTGNEQYF. CDR3 DNA sequence: TGTGCCAGCAGCTTGGGGCGTACAGGGAACGAGCAGTACTTC. The chain employs TRBV13 and TRBJ2-7; a weak D match, TRBD1 (6 bases). The germline V gene encodes CDR1 PRHDT and CDR2 FYEKMQ (reference sequence). V was cut by 3 bases and J by 5 bases, with 14 bases left in between. The CDR3 consists of 14 residues.

The chain uses TRBV11-1 and TRBJ2-5; tentative D call: TRBD2 (5 bases). The CDR3 runs to 13 residues. The ends were cut back, 1 base at V and 3 bases at J, with 6 bases in the middle. Germline CDR1 is SGHAT and CDR2 is FQDESV (reference sequence). The CDR3 sequence is CASSLGGEETQYF. The DNA of the CDR3 is TGTGCCAGCAGCTTAGGGGGAGAAGAGACCCAGTACTTC.

This chain uses TRBV2 with TRBJ1-2, with 11 nucleotides matching TRBD1. This CDR3 comprises 15 residues. V trimming: 7 bases; J trimming: 4 bases; junction bases outside the gene matches: 8. Germline CDR1 and CDR2: SNHLY and FYNNEI. The CDR3 coding sequence is TGTGCCAGCACCTTGGACAGGGGGCGCGGCTATGGCTACACCTTC. It codes for CASTLDRGRGYGYTF.

This clone was found a few times. V is TRBV19 and J is TRBJ1-6, with TRBD1 identical over 7 bases. J lost 3 bases, V lost 6 bases, and 2 bases had no gene match. Germline CDR1 is LNHDA and CDR2 is SQIVND (reference sequence). This CDR3 is built from 14 residues. CDR3 in amino acids: CASSGTVYNSPLHF. CDR3 bases: TGTGCCAGTAGCGGGACAGTCTATAATTCACCCCTCCACTTT.

V usage is TRBV7-9 and J usage is TRBJ1-4, with TRBD1 identical over 9 bases. J lost 0 bases, V lost 1 base, and 3 bases had no gene match. In germline, CDR1 is SEHNR, CDR2 FQNEAQ (reference sequence). This CDR3 has 17 residues. This chain's CDR3 is CASSLVTGGTTNEKLFF. DNA of the CDR3: TGTGCCAGCAGCTTAGTGACAGGGGGGACAACTAATGAAAAACTGTTTTTT.

Regarding this clone: Other DNA sequences within the sample encode an identical CDR3. The chain couples TRBV6-5 to TRBJ1-6; the match to TRBD1 covers 10 bases. V lost 0 bases, J lost 10 bases, and 3 bases stayed unmatched. Germline loops: CDR1 MNHEY, CDR2 SVGAGI. The CDR3 contains 15 residues. This CDR3 reads CASSYSTGGRSPLHF. DNA of the CDR3: TGTGCCAGCAGTTACTCGACAGGGGGCCGGTCACCCCTCCACTTT.

The chain recombines TRBV7-9 with TRBJ2-2, with TRBD2 identical over 8 bases. Germline CDR1 SEHNR, CDR2 FQNEAQ (reference sequence). Trimming at V came to 6 bases and at J to 0 bases, leaving 3 bases not matched to a gene. The CDR3 spans 15 residues. The DNA of the CDR3 is TGTGCCAGCAGGCGGGGGGCCGCGAACACCGGGGAGCTGTTTTTT. As protein: CASRRGAANTGELFF. The entire variable domain, with the rest obtained from reference TRBV7-9 and TRBJ2-2, is as follows: DTGVSQNPRHKITKRGQNVTFRCDPISEHNRLYWYRQTLGQGPEFLTYFQNEAQLEKSRLLSDRFSAERPKGSFSTLEIQRTEQGDSAMYLCASRRGAANTGELFFGEGSRLTVL.

The chain is built from TRBV6-6 and TRBJ2-5; perhaps TRBD2 as D (6 bases). Germline-derived CDR1 and CDR2 are MNHNY and SVGAGI (reference sequence). The CDR3 is 15 amino acids. Trimming removed 5 bases at V and 5 bases at J, with 18 bases between. The CDR3 nucleotides are TGTGCCAGCAGTGGACGGGGACTTACGTCGGAGACCCAGTACTTC. Its translation: CASSGRGLTSETQYF.

This clone appeared once. This chain links TRBV5-1 with TRBJ1-1; possibly TRBD1 for D (6 bases). The length of the CDR3 is 14 residues. The V gene's germline CDR1 is SGHRS and CDR2 YFSETQ. V was cut by 1 base and J by 5 bases, with 12 bases left in between. The CDR3 spells CASSLRGAKTEAFF. The DNA for the CDR3 is TGCGCCAGCAGCTTGCGGGGGGCCAAAACTGAAGCTTTCTTT.

The V call is TRBV2, the J call TRBJ1-5, with unresolved D. This CDR3 comprises 14 residues. Germline V gene sequence: CDR1 SNHLY, CDR2 FYNNEI. Between the trimmed V and J ends, which lost 4 bases and 3 bases, there was a span of 10 bases. DNA for the CDR3: TGTGCCAGCAGTGTCGCGAAAGTCAATCAGCCCCAGCATTTT. This translates into CASSVAKVNQPQHF.

Here the CDR3 DNA reads TGCGCCAGCAGCGCACAGGGTGCCCCCACCGGGGAGCTGTTTTTT. It yields the protein CASSAQGAPTGELFF. The rearrangement uses TRBV5-1 and TRBJ2-2; weak D call: TRBD1 (6 bases). The CDR3 totals 15 residues. The germline V gene encodes CDR1 SGHRS and CDR2 YFSETQ. Trimming cost V 4 bases and J 4 bases, with 14 bases left between them.

This chain connects TRBV30 to TRBJ1-1, with D perhaps matching TRBD1 (6 bases). This CDR3 region has 12 residues. V was shortened by 4 bases and J by 4 bases, with 10 bases between the two germline ends. Germline V gene data show CDR1 as GTSNPN and CDR2 as SVGIG (reference sequence). For the CDR3, the DNA is TGTGCCTGGAAGGGCAGGGGCACTGAAGCTTTCTTT. Amino acid sequence: CAWKGRGTEAFF.

The chain links TRBV14 to TRBJ1-1; 7 nucleotides line up with TRBD1. The ends lost 5 bases at V and 1 base at J; junction bases unmatched: 1. CDR3 length equals 13 residues. The V gene's germline CDR1 is SGHDN and CDR2 FVKESK. CDR3 region: CASSRQGNTEAFF. CDR3 in DNA: TGTGCCAGCAGCAGACAGGGGAACACTGAAGCTTTCTTT.